The next 8 T cell receptor beta chains were all read from a single sample in a study of graft-versus-host responses after intestinal transplantation. Libraries were prepared by immunoSEQ multiplex PCR; TCRdb keeps only in-frame clonotypes and omits some of them. The repertoire includes about 15,000 clones, under 80% of them detected once, and roughly 10% sits in the top ten. Intraepithelial and lamina propria lymphocytes were freed from processed graft tissue. The source material was ileum tissue, sampled around 95 weeks after intestinal transplantation. These receptors came from a human patient who received an intestinal transplant, so some T cells may come from the graft donor.

CDR3 region: CASKRGGFYEQYF. DNA of the CDR3: TGTGCCAGCAAGAGGGGGGGATTCTACGAGCAGTACTTC. The V and J genes are TRBV6-5 and TRBJ2-7, with D maybe TRBD2 (7 bases). V lost 7 bases, J lost 3 bases, and 13 bases lay in between. Germline V gene data show CDR1 as MNHEY and CDR2 as SVGAGI. The CDR3 is 13 residues long.

This clone was seen once. This sequence joins TRBV6-1 and TRBJ2-5; 11 bases map to TRBD1. The V and J ends lost 3 bases and 2 bases, in that order; junction bases with no gene match: 2. From germline, CDR1 is MNHNS and CDR2 SASEGT. The CDR3 length is 15 residues. The CDR3 coding sequence is TGTGCCAGCAGTGAGGACAGGGGGCGGCAAGAGACCCAGTACTTC. It is translated as CASSEDRGRQETQYF.

V gene TRBV4-3 combines with J gene TRBJ1-2; 9 bases are a match to TRBD1. This CDR3 comprises 18 residues. After removal of 2 bases from V and 0 bases from J, the junction contained 10 bases not matched to a gene. From germline, CDR1 is LGHNA and CDR2 YSLEER. CDR3 loop: CASSQTRTGAVANYGYTF. CDR3 in DNA: TGCGCCAGCAGCCAAACAAGGACAGGGGCCGTAGCTAACTATGGCTACACCTTC.

The rearrangement joins TRBV7-2 to TRBJ2-1; 7 nucleotides match TRBD2. V lost 4 bases to trimming and J lost 5 bases; unmatched junction nucleotides: 8. The germline V gene has CDR1 SGHTA and CDR2 FQGNSA. The CDR3 totals 15 residues. This CDR3 is CASSWTRSSHNEQFF. In nucleotides, the CDR3 is TGTGCCAGCAGCTGGACTAGGTCGTCCCACAATGAGCAGTTCTTC. Supplemented by reference TRBV7-2 and TRBJ2-1, the full variable domain reads GAGVSQSPSNKVTEKGKDVELRCDPISGHTALYWYRQSLGQGLEFLIYFQGNSAPDKSGLPSDRFSAERTGGSVSTLTIQRTQQEDSAVYLCASSWTRSSHNEQFFGPGTRLTVL.

The CDR3 sequence is CASSLFQGDEQYF. In DNA form, the CDR3 reads TGTGCCAGCAGTTTATTTCAAGGGGACGAGCAGTACTTC. The V and J genes are TRBV27 and TRBJ2-7; maybe TRBD1 (5 bases). The germline V gene has CDR1 MNHEY and CDR2 SMNVEV (reference sequence). V lost 1 base and J 5 bases, leaving 9 bases between the germline ends. The CDR3 sequence is 13 residues long.

For this clone: A much larger clone is a single base away; this may be a read error. The chain couples TRBV19 to TRBJ1-3; 7 bases align to TRBD1. The germline V gene has CDR1 LNHDA and CDR2 SQIVND (reference sequence). The CDR3 length is 15 residues. DNA of the CDR3: TGTGTCAGTAGGCTAGCCGACAGGGCTGGAAACACCATATATTTT. Translation: CVSRLADRAGNTIYF.

The chain couples TRBV4-3 to TRBJ2-7; 10 bases map to TRBD1. Germline CDR1 is LGHNA and CDR2 is YSLEER. Losses at the gene ends were 0 bases for V and 4 bases for J; bases not matched to a gene: 3. CDR3 length: 15 residues. This CDR3 reads CASSQDGTGVYEQYF. CDR3 nucleotides: TGCGCCAGCAGCCAAGACGGGACAGGGGTGTACGAGCAGTACTTC.

V and J are TRBV4-1 and TRBJ1-4; a weak D match, TRBD1 (6 bases). V lost 1 base and J lost 7, with 16 bases in between. CDR3 length: 16 amino acids. CDR1 MGHRA and CDR2 YSYEKL come from the germline V gene. CDR3 DNA sequence: TGCGCCAGCAGCCAAGGCCTTACAGGGTTTAGTGAAAAACTGTTTTTT. Translated, it gives CASSQGLTGFSEKLFF.